Each of the 22 T cell receptor beta chains below was sequenced from the same sample in a study of blood T cell repertoires in COVID-19. Assay: immunoSEQ multiplex PCR; the TCRdb copy retains only in-frame clones and omits some. Of a few hundred thousand clones listed, around 84% were seen once; the top ten hold over 4%. The sequenced sample consisted of PBMCs or T cells enriched from blood (not recorded which). The receptors originated from a man younger than 40 with acute COVID-19.

As for this clone: The same CDR3 can be traced to other DNA sequences in this sample. The chain couples TRBV5-1 to TRBJ1-1; 11 bases agree with TRBD1. The germline V gene has CDR1 SGHRS and CDR2 YFSETQ. The CDR3 covers 14 residues. V shed 4 bases and J 5 bases; nucleotides not matched to a gene: 4. Here the CDR3 reads CASSPGTGGTEAFF. In DNA, the CDR3 is TGCGCCAGCAGCCCGGGGACAGGGGGAACTGAAGCTTTCTTT. Filled out from reference TRBV5-1 and TRBJ1-1, the complete variable domain reads KAGVTQTPRYLIKTRGQQVTLSCSPISGHRSVSWYQQTPGQGLQFLFEYFSETQRNKGNFPGRFSGRQFSNSRSEMNVSTLELGDSALYLCASSPGTGGTEAFFGQGTRLTVV.

As to this clone: A junction end diverges from the germline sequence, so it may reflect a read error. This chain uses TRBV5-1 with TRBJ2-1; TRBD2 aligns across 7 bases. Germline CDR1 and CDR2: SGHRS and YFSETQ. The CDR3 covers 15 residues. The CDR3 sequence: CASSFLLAAVNEQFF. Written as DNA, the CDR3 is TGTGCCAGCAGCTTTCTGCTAGCGGCGGTCAATGAGCAGTTCTTC.

For this clone: A read error may produce the germline difference seen at one junction end. This chain connects TRBV5-1 to TRBJ2-1; tentatively, D is TRBD2 (5 bases). This CDR3 comprises 15 residues. Germline values: CDR1 SGHRS, CDR2 YFSETQ. The CDR3 DNA reads TGTGCCAGCAGCCCCGGGGTAAACTCCTACAATGAGCAGTTCTTC. Its translation: CASSPGVNSYNEQFF.

A remark on this clone: In the same sample, other DNA sequences code for this CDR3. The chain combines TRBV6-2 or TRBV6-3 with TRBJ2-7; 9 bases match TRBD1. The CDR3 is 14 amino acids. Germline CDR1 is MNHEY and CDR2 is SVGEGT. J gave up 3 bases and V 3 bases, and 3 bases lay outside the gene matches. The CDR3 sequence is CASSYGQGSYEQYV. In DNA form, the CDR3 reads TGTGCCAGCAGTTATGGACAGGGGAGCTACGAGCAGTACGTC.

This chain joins TRBV6-6 and TRBJ2-2; TRBD2 matches 7 bases. Germline loops: CDR1 MNHNY, CDR2 SVGAGI (reference sequence). The J segment lost 0 bases and the V segment lost 10 bases, leaving 2 bases of the junction unmatched. This CDR3 region has 13 residues. CDR3 protein: CATGGSNTGELFF. In DNA, the CDR3 is TGTGCCACCGGGGGGTCGAACACCGGGGAGCTGTTTTTT.

The genes are TRBV4-3 and TRBJ1-5, with a tentative D call TRBD1 (6 bases). The germline CDR1 and CDR2 sequences are LGHNA and YSLEER. The length of the CDR3 is 15 residues. The V end lost 0 bases, the J end lost 4 bases, and 10 bases lay between the germline ends. The CDR3 loop reads CASSQEQGVNQPQHF. The CDR3 DNA follows: TGCGCCAGCAGCCAAGAACAGGGCGTTAATCAGCCCCAGCATTTT.

This chain uses TRBV27 with TRBJ2-5, with 7 bases fitting TRBD2. The V and J ends lost 5 bases and 9 bases, in that order; junction bases with no gene match: 9. Germline CDR1 MNHEY, CDR2 SMNVEV (reference sequence). This CDR3 is built from 13 residues. The CDR3 DNA follows: TGTGCCAGCAGTCCCCTAGCGGCTGGGGCCCAGTACTTC. Its protein is CASSPLAAGAQYF.

This clone was seen only once. V is TRBV9 and J is TRBJ2-2, with a possible D match to TRBD1 (6 bases). Germline loops: CDR1 SGDLS, CDR2 YYNGEE. The CDR3 extends over 15 amino acids. V lost 4 bases and J lost 2, with 12 bases in between. The CDR3 DNA is TGTGCCAGCAGCACAACCGGGACAAACACCGGGGAGCTGTTTTTT. Translation gives CASSTTGTNTGELFF.

The V gene is TRBV6-5, the J gene TRBJ2-3, with TRBD2 matching 7 bases. Trimming took 5 bases from V and 2 from J; bases not matched to a gene: 1. Germline CDR1 and CDR2: MNHEY and SVGAGI. This CDR3 contains 13 residues. The CDR3 nucleotides are TGTGCCAGCAGTCGGGACTACACAGATACGCAGTATTTT. This codes for CASSRDYTDTQYF.

This clone was detected once. The chain recombines TRBV7-8 with TRBJ2-7; D is undetermined. V was pared by 2 bases and J by 3 bases, with 8 bases between. The CDR3 length is 13 residues. Germline-derived CDR1 and CDR2 are SGHVS and FQNEAQ. CDR3 in amino acids: CASSLNLGYEQYV. The DNA for the CDR3 is TGTGCCAGCAGCTTAAACCTCGGCTACGAGCAGTACGTC.

This sequence joins TRBV5-4 and TRBJ2-2; D is possibly TRBD2 (6 bases). Germline V gene sequence: CDR1 SGHNT, CDR2 YYREEE (reference sequence). Trimming left V 5 bases short and J 1 base short, with 15 bases between. This CDR3 has 16 residues. In nucleotides, the CDR3 is TGTGCCAGCAGGCGGGGCCTCGAGGAGAACACCGGGGAGCTGTTTTTT. Its protein is CASRRGLEENTGELFF.

V usage is TRBV7-9 and J usage is TRBJ1-1; no reliable D call. Germline CDR1 SEHNR, CDR2 FQNEAQ (reference sequence). This CDR3 region has 13 residues. The ends were cut back, 7 bases at V and 2 bases at J, with 11 bases in the middle. The CDR3 spells CASINGVNTEAFF. The CDR3 DNA reads as TGTGCCAGCATCAACGGGGTTAACACTGAAGCTTTCTTT. The full variable domain, with the rest looked up from reference TRBV7-9 and TRBJ1-1, is DTGVSQNPRHKITKRGQNVTFRCDPISEHNRLYWYRQTLGQGPEFLTYFQNEAQLEKSRLLSDRFSAERPKGSFSTLEIQRTEQGDSAMYLCASINGVNTEAFFGQGTRLTVV.

This clone has just a few counts. The gene calls are TRBV2 and TRBJ1-5, with a possible D match to TRBD1 (6 bases). V lost 10 bases to trimming and J lost 4 bases, with 11 bases between them. In germline, CDR1 is SNHLY, CDR2 FYNNEI. CDR3 length: 12 amino acids. The CDR3 DNA reads TGTGCCACCCGGGACATAAATCAGCCCCAGCATTTT. Its protein is CATRDINQPQHF. The whole variable domain, remainder taken from reference TRBV2 and TRBJ1-5, is EPEVTQTPSHQVTQMGQEVILRCVPISNHLYFYWYRQILGQKVEFLVSFYNNEISEKSEIFDDQFSVERPDGSNFTLKIRSTKLEDSAMYFCATRDINQPQHFGDGTRLSIL.

The rearrangement uses TRBV9 and TRBJ2-1; no clear D. Trimming stripped 0 bases from V and 9 bases from J, with 22 bases between. Germline CDR1 reads SGDLS; CDR2 reads YYNGEE. The CDR3 is 17 amino acids. The CDR3 nucleotides are TGTGCCAGCAGCGTAGAGCGATTTATTAGTTCGGTGGGTGAGCAGTTCTTC. Protein product: CASSVERFISSVGEQFF.

The J gene is TRBJ1-4, the V gene TRBV5-3, with 8 bases matching TRBD1. TRBV5-3 is noted as an ORF with a role that remains uncertain. Trimming took 4 bases from V and 0 from J; bases not matched to a gene: 11. This CDR3 contains 18 residues. CDR3 amino acids: CARSAGTGGGATNEKLFF. The CDR3 bases are TGTGCCAGAAGCGCCGGGACAGGCGGCGGGGCAACTAATGAAAAACTGTTTTTT.

The chain is built from TRBV5-6 and TRBJ1-4, with D possibly matching TRBD1 (5 bases). CDR3 length: 12 amino acids. Germline V CDR1 and CDR2: SGHDT, YYEEEE. Between the trimmed V and J ends, which lost 4 bases and 7 bases, there was a span of 8 bases. For the CDR3, the DNA is TGTGCCAGCAGCCGGGGGAGTGAAAAACTGTTTTTT. Protein: CASSRGSEKLFF.

This chain links TRBV28 with TRBJ1-3; unclear D gene. The CDR3 has 13 amino acids. Between the trimmed V and J ends, which lost 2 bases and 11 bases, there was a span of 13 bases. Germline-derived CDR1 and CDR2 are MDHEN and SYDVKM. The CDR3 reads CASSLSPALAIYF. CDR3 in DNA: TGTGCCAGCAGTTTAAGCCCCGCGTTGGCCATATATTTT.

The CDR3 is CASSSGLAGNTGELFF. Here the CDR3 DNA reads TGCGCCAGCAGCTCCGGACTAGCGGGGAACACCGGGGAGCTGTTTTTT. The rearrangement joins TRBV5-1 to TRBJ2-2; TRBD2 matches at 11 bases. V lost 3 bases to trimming and J lost 1 base; unmatched junction nucleotides: 2. Germline V CDR1 and CDR2: SGHRS, YFSETQ. This CDR3 is built from 16 residues.

This chain uses TRBV6-2 or TRBV6-3 with TRBJ1-1, with 10 bases that match TRBD1. The CDR3 contains 16 residues. The V segment lost 2 bases and the J segment 1 base; nucleotides outside the gene matches: 4. Germline V gene lookup returns CDR1 MNHEY and CDR2 SVGEGT. For the CDR3, the DNA is TGTGCCAGCAGTTACGGGGACAGGGGAACGAACACTGAAGCTTTCTTT. Translated, it gives CASSYGDRGTNTEAFF.

V is TRBV5-4 and J is TRBJ1-1; 8 bases are shared with TRBD1. The CDR3 is 15 residues long. Per germline, CDR1 SGHNT and CDR2 YYREEE (reference sequence). With V trimmed by 3 bases and J by 6 bases, 10 bases remained unmatched. CDR3 residues: CASSSQTGASPEAFF. The CDR3 DNA follows: TGTGCCAGCAGCTCCCAGACAGGGGCTTCCCCTGAAGCTTTCTTT.

V is TRBV28 and J is TRBJ1-2, with 7 bases aligning to TRBD1. Germline V gene sequence: CDR1 MDHEN, CDR2 SYDVKM. Trimming cost V 8 bases and J 4 bases; bases outside gene matches: 16. This CDR3 region has 16 residues. CDR3 bases: TGTGCCAGCTCGCAGGGAAGGGGGCCATCTCTCTATGGCTACACCTTC. It translates to CASSQGRGPSLYGYTF.

The chain joins TRBV18 to TRBJ1-1; 11 nucleotides align to TRBD1. From germline, CDR1 is KGHSH and CDR2 LQKENI. This CDR3 is built from 16 residues. With V trimmed by 4 bases and J by 0 bases, 4 bases remained unmatched. The CDR3 is CASSRTGQGVNTEAFF. For the CDR3, the DNA is TGTGCCAGCTCACGAACGGGACAGGGGGTGAACACTGAAGCTTTCTTT.